This entry lists 22 T cell receptor beta chains sequenced from one sample in a study of T cell changes during pregnancy in multiple sclerosis. Some clones are missing from TCRdb's copy, which holds only in-frame ones; the method was immunoSEQ multiplex PCR. The sample lists about 45,000 clones; approximately 90% were seen once. Sequenced sample: PBMCs (not recorded whether the cells were cultured). The receptor source for this set is a female donor with multiple sclerosis, enrolled in a pregnancy study.

This chain links TRBV28 with TRBJ2-1; D gene ambiguous. This CDR3 region has 13 residues. Germline assignment: CDR1 MDHEN and CDR2 SYDVKM. V lost 5 bases and J 9 bases, leaving 14 bases between the germline ends. The CDR3 bases are TGTGCCAGCAGTCAAGGAGTTCGCGGTGAGCAGTTCTTC. As protein: CASSQGVRGEQFF.

This clone was detected only once. The chain couples TRBV7-9 to TRBJ2-1, with D perhaps matching TRBD1 (6 bases). The germline CDR1 and CDR2 sequences are SEHNR and FQNEAQ (reference sequence). The CDR3 runs 14 residues. Trimming pared 5 bases from V and 8 bases from J, leaving 16 bases between. The CDR3: CASSPGDPPDEQFF. CDR3 DNA sequence: TGTGCCAGCAGCCCAGGGGACCCTCCGGATGAGCAGTTCTTC.

This clone turned up a few times. The sample carries other DNA sequences with the same CDR3. The chain recombines TRBV28 with TRBJ1-5; D might be TRBD1 (5 bases). The CDR3 has 14 residues. V was shortened by 3 bases and J by 4 bases, with 10 bases between the two germline ends. The germline gives CDR1 MDHEN, CDR2 SYDVKM. The CDR3 DNA reads as TGTGCCAGCAGTTTCCTGGGGGGGAATCAGCCCCAGCATTTT. Translation: CASSFLGGNQPQHF. The whole variable domain, remainder taken from reference TRBV28 and TRBJ1-5, is DVKVTQSSRYLVKRTGEKVFLECVQDMDHENMFWYRQDPGLGLRLIYFSYDVKMKEKGDIPEGYSVSREKKERFSLILESASTNQTSMYLCASSFLGGNQPQHFGDGTRLSIL.

This clone has just one count. The V gene is TRBV6-4, the J gene TRBJ2-3, with TRBD2 matching over 13 bases. CDR3 length: 18 residues. V gave up 2 bases and J gave up 0 bases; unmatched junction bases: 5. Germline CDR1 MRHNA, CDR2 SNTAGT. CDR3 loop: CASSDPRTSGRSTDTQYF. CDR3 coding DNA: TGTGCCAGCAGTGACCCGAGGACTAGCGGGAGAAGCACAGATACGCAGTATTTT.

This chain connects TRBV5-6 to TRBJ2-3; D is uncertain. CDR3 size: 16 residues. Germline loops: CDR1 SGHDT, CDR2 YYEEEE. Trimming removed 4 bases at V and 4 bases at J, with 19 bases between. This CDR3 reads CASSRASGGGADTQYF. DNA of the CDR3: TGTGCCAGCAGCCGGGCTTCGGGCGGCGGTGCAGATACGCAGTATTTT.

The rearrangement links TRBV5-5 to TRBJ2-2, with 9 bases identical to TRBD2. The CDR3 totals 16 residues. Germline V gene data show CDR1 as SGHKS and CDR2 as YYEKEE (reference sequence). J lost 2 bases, V lost 0 bases, and 2 bases had no gene match. In DNA, the CDR3 is TGTGCCAGCAGCTTGGAGACTAGCGGCAACACCGGGGAGCTGTTTTTT. Translation gives CASSLETSGNTGELFF.

The chain employs TRBV11-1 and TRBJ2-3, with D unclear. Germline-derived CDR1 and CDR2 are SGHAT and FQDESV (reference sequence). Trimming cost V 1 base and J 4 bases, with 12 bases left between them. The CDR3 contains 15 residues. The CDR3 sequence is CASSLESHRADTQYF. The CDR3 nucleotides read TGTGCCAGCAGCTTAGAGTCCCATCGGGCAGATACGCAGTATTTT.

V is TRBV28 and J is TRBJ2-5; 7 nucleotides align to TRBD2. J gave up 4 bases and V 6 bases, and 2 bases lay outside the gene matches. The germline gives CDR1 MDHEN, CDR2 SYDVKM. This CDR3 is 12 amino acids long. DNA for the CDR3: TGTGCCAGCAGGCGCGGGGGAGAGACCCAGTACTTC. Its translation is CASRRGGETQYF.

The genes are TRBV4-3 and TRBJ2-1, with D perhaps matching TRBD1 or TRBD2 (5 bases each). Germline lookup yields CDR1 LGHNA and CDR2 YSLEER. The CDR3 runs 15 residues. Trimming shortened V by 0 bases and J by 9 bases, and 15 bases separated the two germline ends. CDR3 sequence: CASSQEGRELSEQFF. The CDR3 DNA reads as TGCGCCAGCAGCCAAGAAGGCAGGGAGCTAAGTGAGCAGTTCTTC.

This clone has just one count. This chain uses TRBV5-6 with TRBJ2-5; 10 positions match TRBD2. V was clipped by 5 bases and J by 5 bases; unmatched bases: 6. This CDR3 is 14 amino acids long. Germline V gene data show CDR1 as SGHDT and CDR2 as YYEEEE. This CDR3 reads CASSSGLAYETQYF. For the CDR3, the DNA is TGTGCCAGCAGTTCGGGACTAGCGTACGAGACCCAGTACTTC.

The V call is TRBV19, the J call TRBJ1-1; 11 bases align to TRBD1. CDR3 length: 14 amino acids. Unmatched junction bases numbered 4, after V lost 5 bases and J lost 5 bases. Germline assignment: CDR1 LNHDA and CDR2 SQIVND (reference sequence). CDR3 amino acids: CASSFGQGATEAFF. The DNA for the CDR3 is TGTGCCAGTAGTTTCGGACAGGGGGCAACTGAAGCTTTCTTT.

The rearrangement joins TRBV5-1 to TRBJ2-2; the match to TRBD2 covers 13 bases. CDR1 is SGHRS, CDR2 YFSETQ, per germline. CDR3 length: 16 amino acids. The ends lost 3 bases at V and 6 bases at J; junction bases unmatched: 5. CDR3 coding DNA: TGCGCCAGCAGCTACTGGACTAGCGGGAGTTCCGGGGAGCTGTTTTTT. This gives the protein CASSYWTSGSSGELFF.

The chain is built from TRBV2 and TRBJ2-2; a possible D gene is TRBD1 (5 bases). The CDR3 has 14 amino acids. V lost 7 bases and J 2 bases, leaving 11 bases between the germline ends. Germline CDR1 is SNHLY and CDR2 is FYNNEI. CDR3 sequence: CASKIGHNTGELFF. CDR3 in DNA: TGTGCCAGCAAAATCGGACACAACACCGGGGAGCTGTTTTTT.

This sequence joins TRBV19 and TRBJ2-1, with TRBD2 matching over 12 bases. CDR1 is LNHDA, CDR2 SQIVND, per germline (reference sequence). The CDR3 length is 16 residues. Unmatched junction bases numbered 11, after V lost 7 bases and J lost 7 bases. The DNA of the CDR3 is TGTGCCAGTACCCACCCCCGACTAGCGGGAGTGAATGAGCAGTTCTTC. Protein product: CASTHPRLAGVNEQFF.

The rearrangement uses TRBV4-1 and TRBJ2-1; 7 positions agree with TRBD1. V shed 2 bases and J 7 bases; nucleotides not matched to a gene: 8. This CDR3 comprises 15 residues. Germline V gene data show CDR1 as MGHRA and CDR2 as YSYEKL. In DNA, the CDR3 is TGCGCCAGCAGCCAACCGGTGGACAGGCGTAATGAGCAGTTCTTC. Amino acid sequence: CASSQPVDRRNEQFF.

This clone has a single count. The CDR3 region has the DNA TGTGCCAGCAGTTACGGCCTACTAGCGGGACGAGATACGCAGTATTTT. As protein: CASSYGLLAGRDTQYF. This chain connects TRBV6-5 to TRBJ2-3, with TRBD2 matching 10 bases. V was clipped by 2 bases and J by 5 bases; unmatched bases: 7. The germline V gene encodes CDR1 MNHEY and CDR2 SVGAGI. This CDR3 contains 16 residues.

V and J are TRBV10-3 and TRBJ2-5; 9 nucleotides line up with TRBD1. Germline V gene lookup returns CDR1 ENHRY and CDR2 SYGVKD. Losses at the gene ends were 3 bases for V and 4 bases for J; bases not matched to a gene: 9. The CDR3 sequence is 16 residues long. CDR3 nucleotides: TGTGCCATCAGTGAAGCCGGACAGGGGTTACGAGAGACCCAGTACTTC. It encodes CAISEAGQGLRETQYF.

The chain couples TRBV2 to TRBJ2-7; TRBD2 matches 8 bases. The length of the CDR3 is 14 residues. Looked up from germline, CDR1 is SNHLY and CDR2 is FYNNEI. The V segment lost 6 bases and the J segment 1 base; nucleotides outside the gene matches: 5. The CDR3 DNA reads as TGTGCCAGCAGACCCAGCGGGGGATCCTACGAGCAGTACTTC. It is translated as CASRPSGGSYEQYF.

This clone was detected only once. The chain couples TRBV6-1 to TRBJ1-2; D may be TRBD1 (5 bases). This CDR3 has 15 residues. Germline CDR1 is MNHNS and CDR2 is SASEGT. Trimming stripped 6 bases from V and 4 bases from J, with 18 bases between. In nucleotides, the CDR3 is TGTGCCAGCAGGCCCGCTCCCGCAGGGAGCTATGGCTACACCTTC. It encodes CASRPAPAGSYGYTF.

This clone is a singleton in its sample. The chain is built from TRBV30 and TRBJ1-4, with 10 bases that match TRBD1. Germline CDR1 reads GTSNPN; CDR2 reads SVGIG (reference sequence). The CDR3 is 15 amino acids. V lost 4 bases and J lost 8; bases outside the gene matches: 10. The CDR3 DNA sequence: TGTGCCTGGACCCCCCAGGGACAGGGGCACGAAAAACTGTTTTTT. Protein: CAWTPQGQGHEKLFF.

The chain has TRBV11-2 and TRBJ2-5, with D possibly matching TRBD2 (5 bases). Trimming took off 5 bases at V and 5 bases at J, with 21 bases between the two ends. Germline loops: CDR1 SGHAT, CDR2 FQNNGV. The CDR3 is made up of 16 amino acids. In DNA form, the CDR3 reads TGTGCCAGCAGCCCGTACGGAGGCGCGAGGCGGGAGACCCAGTACTTC. This encodes CASSPYGGARRETQYF.

This chain uses TRBV6-6 with TRBJ2-1; tentatively, D is TRBD1 (5 bases). The germline V gene encodes CDR1 MNHNY and CDR2 SVGAGI (reference sequence). This CDR3 is built from 12 residues. V lost 2 bases, J lost 7 bases, and 6 bases lay in between. The chain's CDR3 is CASSYAGNEQFF. The DNA for the CDR3 is TGTGCCAGCAGTTACGCAGGGAATGAGCAGTTCTTC.